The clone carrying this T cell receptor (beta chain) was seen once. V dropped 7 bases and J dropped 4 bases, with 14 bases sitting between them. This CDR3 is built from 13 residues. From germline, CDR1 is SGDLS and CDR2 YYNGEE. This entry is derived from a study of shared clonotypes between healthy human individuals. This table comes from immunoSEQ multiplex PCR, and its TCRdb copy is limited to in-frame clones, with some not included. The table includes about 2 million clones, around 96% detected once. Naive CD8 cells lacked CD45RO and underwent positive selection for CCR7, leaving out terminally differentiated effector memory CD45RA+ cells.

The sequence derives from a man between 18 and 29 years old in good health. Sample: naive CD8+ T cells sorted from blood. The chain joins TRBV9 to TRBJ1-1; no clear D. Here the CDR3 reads CASGVEWGTEAFF. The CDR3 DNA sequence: TGTGCCAGCGGAGTGGAATGGGGCACTGAAGCTTTCTTT.